These 32 T cell receptor beta chains share one sample of origin, sequenced in a study of Graves' ophthalmopathy and Graves' hyperthyroidism. Transcripts of RNA were the source for amplifying TCR beta CDR3 regions. First-round RT-PCR relied on HTBI primers, and a second-round multiplex PCR came next. TCRdb re-derived calls from the multiplex PCR reads in MiXCR, one entry per CDR3 protein. The repertoire holds 500,000 to 600,000 distinct CDR3 sequences, 35% to 40% seen once, with 3.5% to 4.5% in the top ten. Input material: peripheral blood or thyroid tissue (not recorded which). Receptors were obtained from an adult man with Graves' hyperthyroidism.

This chain uses TRBV7-9 with TRBJ1-1; D perhaps matches TRBD1 (5 bases). The V end lost 5 bases, the J end lost 5 bases, and 18 bases lay between the germline ends. Germline V gene lookup returns CDR1 SEHNR and CDR2 FQNEAQ (reference sequence). The CDR3 covers 15 residues. CDR3 coding DNA: TGTGCCAGCAGCGGGACTAGCGGGGCGAGGACTGAAGCTTTCTTT. As protein: CASSGTSGARTEAFF.

This clonotype has a handful of counts. Possible read error: a much larger clone is one base away. V is TRBV9 and J is TRBJ2-5; perhaps TRBD2 as D (6 bases). Trimming removed 0 bases from V and 7 bases from J, with 16 bases in between. Per the germline V gene, CDR1 is SGDLS and CDR2 is YYNGEE. The CDR3 is 15 amino acids. The CDR3 region is CASSVARGVGGTQYF. CDR3 nucleotides: TGTGCCAGCAGCGTAGCGCGCGGGGTCGGAGGGACCCAGTACTTC.

The chain has TRBV5-4 and TRBJ2-5, with 7 bases identical to TRBD1. This CDR3 region has 13 residues. Germline V lookup: CDR1 SGHNT, CDR2 YYREEE (reference sequence). The V and J ends lost 2 bases and 9 bases, in that order; junction bases with no gene match: 7. CDR3 nucleotide sequence: TGTGCCAGCAGCTTACCAGGGGGAGTGGCCCAGTACTTC. This translates into CASSLPGGVAQYF.

About this clonotype: This may arise from a read error, as a much more abundant clone is one base away. The gene calls are TRBV7-9 and TRBJ1-1, with unresolved D. V lost 4 bases and J 1 base, leaving 10 bases between the germline ends. CDR1 SEHNR and CDR2 FQNEAQ come from the germline V gene (reference sequence). The CDR3 covers 14 residues. The CDR3 region is CASSSVGRNTEAFF. CDR3 bases: TGTGCCAGCAGCTCAGTGGGCAGGAACACTGAAGCTTTCTTT.

This clonotype showed up many times. The chain recombines TRBV7-9 with TRBJ1-1; no clear D. This CDR3 has 14 amino acids. V was shortened by 3 bases and J by 1 base, with 9 bases between the two germline ends. Germline V gene data show CDR1 as SEHNR and CDR2 as FQNEAQ (reference sequence). The CDR3 spells CASSLGPKNTEAFF. CDR3 sequence (DNA): TGTGCCAGCAGCTTGGGTCCTAAGAACACTGAAGCTTTCTTT.

This clonotype was seen repeatedly, ten times or more. The V call is TRBV20-1, the J call TRBJ2-7, with TRBD2 matching 11 bases. This CDR3 has 16 residues. CDR1 DFQATT and CDR2 SNEGSKA come from the germline V gene (reference sequence). V lost 4 bases, J lost 7 bases, and 15 bases stayed unmatched. CDR3 bases: TGCAGTGCTACCCCACATCGACTAGCGGGAATAAGGGAGCAGTACTTC. It encodes CSATPHRLAGIREQYF.

This clonotype was seen repeatedly, ten times or more. The rearrangement links TRBV28 to TRBJ2-6, with D uncertain. Per germline, CDR1 MDHEN and CDR2 SYDVKM. V lost 7 bases and J 0 bases, leaving 7 bases between the germline ends. CDR3 length equals 14 residues. CDR3 DNA sequence: TGTGCCAGCAAGTACAGCTCTGGGGCCAACGTCCTGACTTTC. The encoded protein is CASKYSSGANVLTF.

This clonotype was seen at least ten times. The rearrangement uses TRBV5-1 and TRBJ1-2; D ambiguous. Looked up from germline, CDR1 is SGHRS and CDR2 is YFSETQ. V dropped 0 bases and J dropped 8 bases, with 14 bases sitting between them. There are 14 residues in the CDR3. The CDR3 sequence: CASSLGILGKGYTF. The CDR3 region has the DNA TGCGCCAGCAGCTTGGGAATATTGGGCAAAGGCTACACCTTC. The entire variable domain, with the rest obtained from reference TRBV5-1 and TRBJ1-2, is as follows: KAGVTQTPRYLIKTRGQQVTLSCSPISGHRSVSWYQQTPGQGLQFLFEYFSETQRNKGNFPGRFSGRQFSNSRSEMNVSTLELGDSALYLCASSLGILGKGYTFGSGTRLTVV.

This chain connects TRBV2 to TRBJ2-7; no definite D call. The CDR3 loop spans 14 amino acids. In germline, CDR1 is SNHLY, CDR2 FYNNEI. V lost 4 bases and J 7 bases, leaving 17 bases between the germline ends. DNA for the CDR3: TGTGCCAGCAGTGTTGGCCAAGCCCCCGATGAGCAGTACTTC. It yields the protein CASSVGQAPDEQYF. Full variable domain (rest looked up from reference TRBV2 and TRBJ2-7): EPEVTQTPSHQVTQMGQEVILRCVPISNHLYFYWYRQILGQKVEFLVSFYNNEISEKSEIFDDQFSVERPDGSNFTLKIRSTKLEDSAMYFCASSVGQAPDEQYFGPGTRLTVT.

The chain has TRBV29-1 and TRBJ1-2; D perhaps matches TRBD1 (5 bases). CDR1 is SQVTM and CDR2 is ANQGSEA in the germline V gene. The V end lost 1 base, the J end lost 4 bases, and 10 bases lay between the germline ends. There are 13 residues in the CDR3. The CDR3 DNA is TGCAGCGTTGAAGCGCCGGGGCCCTATGGCTACACCTTC. This translates into CSVEAPGPYGYTF. The whole variable domain, remainder taken from reference TRBV29-1 and TRBJ1-2, is SAVISQKPSRDICQRGTSLTIQCQVDSQVTMMFWYRQQPGQSLTLIATANQGSEATYESGFVIDKFPISRPNLTFSTLTVSNMSPEDSSIYLCSVEAPGPYGYTFGSGTRLTVV.

The CDR3 region is CASSQRTSGARPDTQYF. CDR3 in DNA: TGTGCCAGCAGCCAAAGGACTAGCGGGGCAAGGCCAGATACGCAGTATTTT. This sequence joins TRBV7-2 and TRBJ2-3; 12 positions agree with TRBD2. J gave up 4 bases and V 5 bases, and 10 bases lay outside the gene matches. Germline V gene data show CDR1 as SGHTA and CDR2 as FQGNSA. This CDR3 is built from 17 residues.

The chain carries TRBV5-5 and TRBJ1-2; 10 bases are shared with TRBD1. V dropped 1 base and J dropped 3; count of bases not matched to a gene: 3. Germline lookup yields CDR1 SGHKS and CDR2 YYEKEE (reference sequence). The CDR3 runs to 15 residues. The chain's CDR3 is CASSLRQGAYYGYTF. In nucleotides, the CDR3 is TGTGCCAGCAGCTTGCGACAGGGGGCTTACTATGGCTACACCTTC. Based on the CDR3 plus reference TRBV5-5 and TRBJ1-2, the full variable domain is DAGVTQSPTHLIKTRGQQVTLRCSPISGHKSVSWYQQVLGQGPQFIFQYYEKEERGRGNFPDRFSARQFPNYSSELNVNALLLGDSALYLCASSLRQGAYYGYTFGSGTRLTVV.

This rearrangement joins TRBV2 to TRBJ2-6, with D possibly being TRBD2 (6 bases). Germline V gives CDR1 SNHLY, CDR2 FYNNEI. This CDR3 region has 14 residues. V was pared by 11 bases and J by 3 bases, with 14 bases between. As DNA, the CDR3 is TGTGCCTGGGAATCGGGGGTTGGGGCCAACGTCCTGACTTTC. It translates to CAWESGVGANVLTF.

This clonotype was detected many times. This chain joins TRBV5-8 and TRBJ1-2, with D maybe TRBD1 (5 bases). The germline V gene has CDR1 SGHTS and CDR2 YDEGEE. The CDR3 sequence is 14 residues long. V lost 1 base and J 3 bases, leaving 10 bases between the germline ends. The chain's CDR3 is CASSLSGEHYGYTF. DNA for the CDR3: TGTGCCAGCAGCTTGTCGGGGGAACACTATGGCTACACCTTC.

About this clonotype itself: Since no conserved phenylalanine or tryptophan closes the CDR3, a read error is the likely cause. This rearrangement joins TRBV29-1 to TRBJ2-7, with D maybe TRBD2 (6 bases). The DNA end is more similar to TRBJ2-1, so the J call may be wrong. CDR3 length equals 14 residues. CDR1 and CDR2 (germline): SQVTM, ANQGSEA. Here the CDR3 reads CSVVLGLVYNEQFL. Written as DNA, the CDR3 is TGCAGCGTTGTGTTGGGACTCGTCTACAATGAGCAGTTCCTC.

The J gene is TRBJ2-2, the V gene TRBV2; a possible D gene is TRBD1 (6 bases). Germline loops: CDR1 SNHLY, CDR2 FYNNEI. V was clipped by 7 bases and J by 4 bases, with 13 bases between them. The CDR3 spans 14 residues. The CDR3 region has the DNA TGTGCCAGCATAGCCAGCAGGGGCACCGGGGAGCTGTTTTTT. Translated, it gives CASIASRGTGELFF.

Comments on this clonotype: Relative to the germline gene, one junction end is altered; a read error may explain this. V is TRBV10-2 and J is TRBJ2-7; D is unresolved. The CDR3 runs to 11 residues. Germline CDR1 reads WSHSY; CDR2 reads SAAADI. The CDR3: CASSGLDEQHF. CDR3 DNA: TGCGCCAGCAGTGGACTGGACGAGCAGCACTTC.

At least ten counts were recorded for this clonotype. This chain uses TRBV4-1 with TRBJ2-7; possibly TRBD2 for D (5 bases). The germline V and J ends were trimmed by 1 base and 4 bases, with 14 bases remaining between them. CDR3 size: 15 residues. Germline CDR1 reads MGHRA; CDR2 reads YSYEKL. The CDR3 bases are TGCGCCAGCAGCCAAGTCCGGACTCTGCAGTACGAGCAGTACTTC. Its protein is CASSQVRTLQYEQYF.

Notes on this clonotype: The CDR3 carries no conserved terminal phenylalanine or tryptophan, so it likely arises from a read error. The rearrangement joins TRBV7-8 to TRBJ1-1, with D possibly being TRBD1 (5 bases). This CDR3 is 15 amino acids long. Germline-derived CDR1 and CDR2 are SGHVS and FQNEAQ. This chain's CDR3 is CASSQESGTNTEAFS. The CDR3 DNA sequence: TGCGCCAGCAGCCAAGAATCAGGGACGAACACTGAAGCTTTCTCT.

With respect to this clonotype: This could be a read error, since a much larger clone is one nucleotide away. V usage is TRBV7-2 and J usage is TRBJ2-7; D might be TRBD1 (6 bases). CDR1 and CDR2 (germline): SGHTA, FQGNSA. The CDR3 consists of 14 residues. CDR3 nucleotide sequence: TGTGCCGGCAGCTTGTCCAGGGGTGGGGCCGAGCAGTACTTC. Its protein product is CAGSLSRGGAEQYF.

CDR3 amino acids: CAIGTGGNTIYF. DNA of the CDR3: TGTGCCATCGGGACAGGGGGAAACACCATATATTTT. The chain joins TRBV2 to TRBJ1-3, with 9 nucleotides matching TRBD1. V lost 10 bases and J lost 4; bases outside the gene matches: 2. This CDR3 is 12 amino acids long. CDR1 and CDR2 (germline): SNHLY, FYNNEI.

This chain links TRBV2 with TRBJ2-5, with 8 nucleotides matching TRBD2. J gave up 2 bases and V 11 bases, and 4 bases lay outside the gene matches. The V gene's germline CDR1 is SNHLY and CDR2 FYNNEI. This CDR3 is built from 12 residues. The chain's CDR3 is CAGSGKQETQYF. The DNA for the CDR3 is TGTGCCGGTAGCGGGAAGCAAGAGACCCAGTACTTC.

The chain employs TRBV5-6 and TRBJ2-2; tentative D call: TRBD1 (6 bases). Germline V gives CDR1 SGHDT, CDR2 YYEEEE. The CDR3 is 16 amino acids. Trimming removed 2 bases at V and 0 bases at J, with 11 bases between. The CDR3 nucleotides read TGTGCCAGCAGCTTTCTTGGGGGCGCGAACACCGGGGAGCTGTTTTTT. Protein sequence: CASSFLGGANTGELFF.

The chain carries TRBV7-2 and TRBJ2-2; D is unresolved. The germline gives CDR1 SGHTA, CDR2 FQGNSA. The CDR3 consists of 14 residues. The germline V and J ends were trimmed by 7 bases and 0 bases, with 9 bases remaining between them. The CDR3 sequence is CASTLRANTGELFF. CDR3 nucleotides: TGTGCCAGCACCCTCCGCGCGAACACCGGGGAGCTGTTTTTT.

The CDR3 coding sequence is TGTGCCAGCAGCTTAGATTTTGGTAGGGAGCAACCCCAGCATTTT. As protein: CASSLDFGREQPQHF. The chain uses TRBV7-2 and TRBJ1-5, with no clear D. Germline values: CDR1 SGHTA, CDR2 FQGNSA. The V end lost 1 base, the J end lost 10 bases, and 17 bases lay between the germline ends. The CDR3 has 15 amino acids.

Concerning this clonotype: In this CDR3 the conserved last residue, phenylalanine or tryptophan, is missing, so a read error is likely. The J gene is TRBJ2-7, the V gene TRBV5-4; TRBD1 matches at 7 bases. The CDR3 is 14 amino acids. Germline CDR1 reads SGHNT; CDR2 reads YYREEE (reference sequence). The CDR3 region has the DNA TGTGCCAGCAGCTTCCGGGACAGAACCTACGGGCAGTACCTC. It specifies CASSFRDRTYGQYL.

The rearrangement joins TRBV20-1 to TRBJ2-7, with D perhaps matching TRBD1 or TRBD2 (6 bases each). TRBJ2-1 matches the DNA end more closely, so the J call is doubtful. The germline V gene has CDR1 DFQATT and CDR2 SNEGSKA (reference sequence). The CDR3 spans 12 residues. The CDR3 sequence: CSASGGNNEQFF. DNA of the CDR3: TGCAGTGCTAGCGGGGGCAACAATGAGCAGTTCTTC.

The chain joins TRBV24-1 to TRBJ2-5; D is perhaps TRBD1 (6 bases). V lost 3 bases to trimming and J lost 0 bases, with 7 bases between them. The CDR3 is made up of 14 amino acids. Germline V gene sequence: CDR1 KGHDR, CDR2 SFDVKD. The CDR3 spells CATSDRDNQETQYF. The CDR3 DNA follows: TGTGCCACCAGTGATCGGGACAACCAAGAGACCCAGTACTTC.

This clonotype was counted ten times or more. This rearrangement joins TRBV4-1 to TRBJ2-7; D unresolved. The CDR3 is made up of 14 amino acids. CDR1 is MGHRA, CDR2 YSYEKL, per germline. V was trimmed by 1 base and J by 2 bases, leaving 9 bases between them. The CDR3 DNA reads as TGCGCCAGCAGCCAAGTCGTCCTGCCCTACGAGCAGTACTTC. Translation gives CASSQVVLPYEQYF.

This clonotype showed up many times. The chain uses TRBV6-5 and TRBJ1-3; possibly TRBD1 for D (5 bases). There are 13 residues in the CDR3. V lost 11 bases and J lost 7, with 18 bases in between. Germline CDR1 is MNHEY and CDR2 is SVGAGI. CDR3 amino acids: CAGKDTARNTIYF. The CDR3 DNA reads as TGTGCCGGAAAGGACACCGCGCGGAACACCATATATTTT.

This clonotype was recorded many times. The rearrangement uses TRBV19 and TRBJ1-5; TRBD1 matches at 7 bases. In germline, CDR1 is LNHDA, CDR2 SQIVND (reference sequence). J gave up 5 bases and V 5 bases, and 12 bases lay outside the gene matches. The CDR3 runs to 16 residues. The CDR3 DNA follows: TGTGCCAGTAGTCCCCTCCGGGACACAGGGGATCAGCCCCAGCATTTT. Translated: CASSPLRDTGDQPQHF. Complete variable domain (other parts from reference TRBV19 and TRBJ1-5): DGGITQSPKYLFRKEGQNVTLSCEQNLNHDAMYWYRQDPGQGLRLIYYSQIVNDFQKGDIAEGYSVSREKKESFPLTVTSAQKNPTAFYLCASSPLRDTGDQPQHFGDGTRLSIL.

In this sample, this clonotype turned up many times. The chain has TRBV5-6 and TRBJ1-1; D is uncertain. Per germline, CDR1 SGHDT and CDR2 YYEEEE. V lost 0 bases, J lost 7 bases, and 7 bases lay in between. The CDR3 has 12 residues. CDR3 sequence reads: CASSLGSLEAFF. The CDR3 DNA reads TGTGCCAGCAGCTTGGGTTCTCTTGAAGCTTTCTTT.